This paragraph reports one TCR beta chain. The antigen is unknown. The CDR3 is 15 amino acids. V was pared by 3 bases and J by 1 base, with 2 bases of the junction left unmatched. The germline CDR1 and CDR2 sequences are KGHDR and SFDVKD. The data were produced by immunoSEQ multiplex PCR, yet TCRdb's version contains in-frame clones alone and is incomplete. The sample carries tens of thousands of clones, approximately 85% recorded once. This entry belongs to a study of T cell responses to AZD1222 COVID-19 vaccine. The study's findings and limits: Along spike, vaccine-associated CD4 TCRs were found throughout, with dominance at 160-218 and 743-854. Unmutated regions of variants are reportedly targeted by nearly half of spike-specific TCRs. Seropositivity was recorded at baseline in only a handful of AZD1222 recipients. Elevations in Spike-specific TCR breadth and depth followed administration of two AZD1222 doses.

This chain uses TRBV24-1 with TRBJ2-3, with 8 bases lining up with TRBD1. The TCR was taken from an adult in good health. Sequenced material: peripheral blood, taken on day 0 of AZD1222 vaccination. CDR3 sequence reads: CATSDPGQGTDTQYF. CDR3 nucleotide sequence: TGTGCCACCAGTGATCCGGGACAGGGCACAGATACGCAGTATTTT.